What follows are 16 T cell receptor beta chains derived from one specimen sequenced in a study of graft-versus-host responses after intestinal transplantation. Assay used: immunoSEQ multiplex PCR; TCRdb lists only in-frame clones, some missing. The top ten hold about 0.73% of the sample, which has about 100,000 clones, about nine tenths seen once. No antigen is known for these receptors. This sample comprised unstimulated CD4+ T cells sorted from spleen or lymph node cells, obtained before transplant. All receptors come from a human donor who was the organ donor for an intestinal transplant.

This chain connects TRBV9 to TRBJ1-3, with TRBD1 as a possible D gene (5 bases). V was pared by 1 base and J by 3 bases, with 20 bases between. CDR1 and CDR2 (germline): SGDLS, YYNGEE. There are 18 residues in the CDR3. Here the CDR3 reads CASSVRPGTGSNGNTIYF. As DNA, the CDR3 is TGTGCCAGCAGCGTACGACCCGGGACGGGGTCGAATGGAAACACCATATATTTT.

The V call is TRBV6-1, the J call TRBJ1-5; D is unclear. V lost 7 bases, J lost 3 bases, and 16 bases lay in between. Germline CDR1 and CDR2: MNHNS and SASEGT. The CDR3 covers 15 residues. The CDR3 reads CASTHGGSHNQPQHF. The CDR3 DNA reads TGTGCCAGCACCCACGGTGGGTCGCACAATCAGCCCCAGCATTTT.

The chain joins TRBV27 to TRBJ2-3; D assignment may be TRBD1 or TRBD2 (5 bases each). The CDR3 is made up of 16 amino acids. V dropped 7 bases and J dropped 6 bases, with 23 bases sitting between them. Germline values: CDR1 MNHEY, CDR2 SMNVEV (reference sequence). The CDR3: CASTDRGVPRRDTQYF. The CDR3 coding sequence is TGTGCCAGCACTGACCGGGGCGTTCCCCGCAGGGATACGCAGTATTTT.

Here the CDR3 DNA reads TGTGCCAGCAGCTTAGGTCCGGGCAAGAACACTGAAGCTTTCTTT. The encoded protein is CASSLGPGKNTEAFF. J is TRBJ1-1 and V is TRBV11-2; D remains unclear. Germline-derived CDR1 and CDR2 are SGHAT and FQNNGV. With 1 base removed from V and 1 base from J, the gap between germline ends came to 10 bases. The CDR3 is made up of 15 amino acids.

The chain couples TRBV5-1 to TRBJ2-5; tentatively, D is TRBD2 (6 bases). CDR1 is SGHRS and CDR2 is YFSETQ in the germline V gene. Trimming shortened V by 0 bases and J by 5 bases, and 11 bases separated the two germline ends. The CDR3 totals 14 residues. CDR3 region: CASSLAGGRETQYF. In DNA form, the CDR3 reads TGCGCCAGCAGCTTGGCCGGGGGTAGGGAGACCCAGTACTTC.

The chain employs TRBV5-1 and TRBJ2-1; weak D call: TRBD1 (6 bases). V was trimmed by 4 bases and J by 1 base, leaving 15 bases between them. The CDR3 loop spans 16 amino acids. CDR1 is SGHRS and CDR2 is YFSETQ in the germline V gene. The CDR3 protein is CASSGRQEPSYNEQFF. CDR3 DNA sequence: TGCGCCAGCAGCGGAAGACAGGAGCCTTCCTACAATGAGCAGTTCTTC.

In this sample, this clone turned up a few times. The chain recombines TRBV6-6 with TRBJ1-6, with D unclear. Germline CDR1 and CDR2: MNHNY and SVGAGI (reference sequence). The CDR3 length is 13 residues. Trimming took 2 bases from V and 5 from J, leaving 4 bases between them. The DNA for the CDR3 is TGTGCCAGCAGTTACAGGGATAATTCACCCCTCCACTTT. Its protein is CASSYRDNSPLHF.

J is TRBJ1-5 and V is TRBV2; TRBD1 agrees at 7 bases. Germline V lookup: CDR1 SNHLY, CDR2 FYNNEI. The V segment lost 5 bases and the J segment 7 bases; nucleotides outside the gene matches: 8. CDR3 length: 14 residues. CDR3 bases: TGTGCCAGCAGTCCCACAGGGGTAGGACAGCCCCAGCATTTT. Amino acids: CASSPTGVGQPQHF. Combining the CDR3 with reference TRBV2 and TRBJ1-5 gives the whole variable domain EPEVTQTPSHQVTQMGQEVILRCVPISNHLYFYWYRQILGQKVEFLVSFYNNEISEKSEIFDDQFSVERPDGSNFTLKIRSTKLEDSAMYFCASSPTGVGQPQHFGDGTRLSIL.

Notes on this clone: Other DNA sequences of this sample code for an identical CDR3. This chain connects TRBV18 to TRBJ1-1; 9 bases agree with TRBD1. V shed 1 base and J 1 base; nucleotides not matched to a gene: 1. This CDR3 is built from 15 residues. Germline loops: CDR1 KGHSH, CDR2 LQKENI. The CDR3 here is CASSPRTGANTEAFF. In nucleotides, the CDR3 is TGTGCCAGCTCACCACGGACAGGGGCGAACACTGAAGCTTTCTTT.

This clone was found a few times. The genes are TRBV11-3 and TRBJ1-2; D perhaps matches TRBD1 (6 bases). Germline V gene lookup returns CDR1 SGHNT and CDR2 YENEEA. The CDR3 is 13 amino acids. Deletions cut 1 base from V and 4 bases from J, with 7 bases between. The DNA of the CDR3 is TGTGCCAGCAGCTTAGGACAGGCCTATGGCTACACCTTC. It yields the protein CASSLGQAYGYTF.

The chain recombines TRBV14 with TRBJ1-3, with D unclear. Germline V lookup: CDR1 SGHDN, CDR2 FVKESK. V was cut by 4 bases and J by 1 base, with 20 bases left in between. This CDR3 comprises 18 residues. The CDR3 DNA sequence: TGTGCCAGCAGCCGGTGGAGGACGGATCGTTTTTCTGGAAACACCATATATTTT. Protein product: CASSRWRTDRFSGNTIYF.

This sequence joins TRBV5-1 and TRBJ2-4; D may be TRBD1 (6 bases). Looked up from germline, CDR1 is SGHRS and CDR2 is YFSETQ. This CDR3 region has 16 residues. V lost 3 bases, J lost 2 bases, and 15 bases lay in between. The CDR3 here is CASSYLTGSSKNIQYF. The CDR3 DNA reads TGCGCCAGCAGCTACCTGACAGGTTCCTCCAAAAACATTCAGTACTTC.

V is TRBV21-1 and J is TRBJ2-5; the table's TRBD1 call for D was not verified on the DNA. TRBV21-1 is noted as a pseudogene. The CDR3 has 17 residues. CDR3 in amino acids: CASRWAVGYTFSETQYF. For the CDR3, the DNA is TGTGCCAGCAGATGGGCAGTAGGCTACACTTTCTCTGAGACCCAGTACTTC.

J is TRBJ1-5 and V is TRBV6-1; D is undetermined. Trimming removed 7 bases from V and 0 bases from J, with 13 bases in between. The germline V gene encodes CDR1 MNHNS and CDR2 SASEGT. The CDR3 totals 15 residues. CDR3 in DNA: TGTGCCAGCACCATTTACGGGTATAGCAATCAGCCCCAGCATTTT. This translates into CASTIYGYSNQPQHF.

The chain couples TRBV9 to TRBJ2-7, with a weak D call TRBD1 (5 bases). In germline, CDR1 is SGDLS, CDR2 YYNGEE. Trimming stripped 0 bases from V and 3 bases from J, with 13 bases between. This CDR3 has 15 amino acids. CDR3 nucleotide sequence: TGTGCCAGCAGCGTAGTTCTCAGGGAAAACTACGAGCAGTACTTC. It specifies CASSVVLRENYEQYF. Drawing the rest from reference TRBV9 and TRBJ2-7, the complete variable domain is DSGVTQTPKHLITATGQRVTLRCSPRSGDLSVYWYQQSLDQGLQFLIQYYNGEERAKGNILERFSAQQFPDLHSELNLSSLELGDSALYFCASSVVLRENYEQYFGPGTRLTVT.

The chain is built from TRBV5-1 and TRBJ1-2, with a weak D call TRBD1 (6 bases). The CDR3 is 16 residues long. Germline V gene data show CDR1 as SGHRS and CDR2 as YFSETQ. V was shortened by 2 bases and J by 1 base, with 15 bases between the two germline ends. CDR3 sequence reads: CASSLTTGLINYGYTF. The CDR3 bases are TGCGCCAGCAGCTTAACTACAGGGCTTATTAACTATGGCTACACCTTC. The full variable domain, rest sourced from reference TRBV5-1 and TRBJ1-2, is KAGVTQTPRYLIKTRGQQVTLSCSPISGHRSVSWYQQTPGQGLQFLFEYFSETQRNKGNFPGRFSGRQFSNSRSEMNVSTLELGDSALYLCASSLTTGLINYGYTFGSGTRLTVV.